The rows below give T cell receptor beta chains drawn from one sample of a study of blood T cell repertoires in COVID-19. Assay: immunoSEQ multiplex PCR; the TCRdb copy retains only in-frame clones and omits some. The table lists over 130,000 clones, 85% of them singletons. Material for sequencing was peripheral blood. These receptors all come from a man aged 50-60 years with acute or convalescent COVID-19. Each CDR3 is given with its conserved first and last residue. A D gene is named only where the DNA matches it firmly. Clone size is not always given. Where it is, it says once, few, many or a class for expanded clones.

D gene	clone size	J gene	V gene	CDR3 DNA	CDR3 protein
NA	NA	TRBJ1-2	TRBV7-2	TGTGCCAGCACCTTAGAGCGCTATGGCTACACCTTC	CASTLERYGYTF
TRBD2	once	TRBJ2-7	TRBV4-1	TGCGCCAGCAGCCAAGCCCCAAGGGGACTAGCCTTCTCCTACGAGCAGTACTTC	CASSQAPRGLAFSYEQYF
TRBD1	NA	TRBJ1-5	TRBV19	TGTGCCAGTAGTAGGACAGGGATGGTGGATCAGCCCCAGCATTTT	CASSRTGMVDQPQHF
NA	NA	TRBJ1-5	TRBV2	TGTGCCAGCAGTACGGGACTCAGCGATCAGCCCCAGCATTTT	CASSTGLSDQPQHF
TRBD1	once	TRBJ1-6	TRBV27	TGTGCCAGCACCACCCGCCGGGACAGGGGAAATAATTCACCCCTCCACTTT	CASTTRRDRGNNSPLHF
TRBD1	few	TRBJ2-7	TRBV11-2	TGTGCCAGCAGCACCGGGACAGGGGGCACCCGGCAGTACTTC	CASSTGTGGTRQYF
TRBD2	NA	TRBJ2-7	TRBV3-1/TRBV3-2	TGTGCCAGCAGCCCGCTTAGCCGGGGGGTCTACGAGCAGTACTTC	CASSPLSRGVYEQYF
NA	NA	TRBJ1-2	TRBV9	TGTGCCAGCAGCGTAGATTCGGGGGAGGGCGGCTACACCTTC	CASSVDSGEGGYTF
NA	few	TRBJ1-1	TRBV5-1	TGCGCCAGCAGCTCGCTGCAGGGAAACACTGAAGCTTTCTTT	CASSSLQGNTEAFF
NA	NA	TRBJ1-6	TRBV7-8	TGTGCCAGCACCCTACTCGGGGGACTCCAGAATTCACCCCTCCACTTT	CASTLLGGLQNSPLHF
NA	NA	TRBJ1-1	TRBV27	TGTGCCAGCAGTCAAACAGGTCCCAGTACTGAAGCTTTCTTT	CASSQTGPSTEAFF
NA	NA	TRBJ1-1	TRBV4-1	TGCGCCAGCAGCCAGCGCTCTCACTCACTGAAGATGACTGAAGCTTTCTTT	CASSQRSHSLKMTEAFF
NA	NA	TRBJ2-7	TRBV5-1	TGCGCCAGCAGCTCCGATCCACCAGACACCGCCGGCTACGAGCAGTACTTC	CASSSDPPDTAGYEQYF
TRBD2	NA	TRBJ2-6	TRBV19	TGTGCCAGTAGTCCGACTAGCGGAATATCTGGGGCCAACGTCCTGACTTTC	CASSPTSGISGANVLTF
NA	NA	TRBJ2-5	TRBV15	TGTGCCACCAGTCAAAGACAGGCTTGGGAGACCCAGTACTTC	CATSQRQAWETQYF
TRBD2	NA	TRBJ2-3	TRBV29-1	TGCAGCGTTGTAGGGACTAGCGGGAGCACAGATACGCAGTATTTT	CSVVGTSGSTDTQYF